This TCR beta chain emerged from a study of CD8+ T cells in alopecia areata. Points from the study as a whole: The study found higher clonality in lesional than normal scalp, especially in alopecia totalis/universalis.

Reverse transcription of extracted RNA yielded cDNA, which provided the sequencing template. Profiling relied on immunoSEQ multiplex PCR, and the TCRdb table lists in-frame clones only, not all of them. The sample records more than 100,000 clones, 70% to 90% being singletons. Details on this clone: Its target is not known.

The CDR3 extends over 12 amino acids. The germline CDR1 and CDR2 sequences are GTSNPN and SVGIG (reference sequence). Trimming removed 8 bases at V and 6 bases at J, with 14 bases between. Treatment in this sample: oral pan-JAK inhibitor, 5-10 mg twice daily. Samples from alopecia areata patients were lesional scalp punch biopsies and peripheral blood. This specimen was CD8+ T cells sorted from blood, taken between weeks 30 and 35, from a patient treated with tofacitinib. The V and J genes are TRBV30 and TRBJ2-1; D gene ambiguous. The receptor's source is a human donor with alopecia areata. The DNA of the CDR3 is TGTGCCCGAGAGAGAAGGATCAATGAGCAGTTCTTC. Translating it yields CARERRINEQFF.